Listed below are T cell receptor beta chains from one sample, sequenced in a study of cytomegalovirus exposure and HLA in healthy donors. TCRdb's table, derived via immunoSEQ multiplex PCR, lists solely in-frame clones and lacks some. Found here are over 100,000 clones, around 80% of them singletons; the top ten hold under 3%. The sequenced material came from PBMCs. The receptors were gathered from a woman between 18 and 30 years old in good health and CMV-seropositive. Each CDR3 is given with its conserved first and last residue. D genes are given only for firm matches. Only part of the rows carry a size: once, few, many, or a class if the clone is expanded.

TRBJ1-2 | - | - | TRBV19 | TGTGCCAGTAGCCAGGGGTGGGACTATGGCTACACCTTC | CASSQGWDYGYTF
TRBJ2-7 | - | - | TRBV2 | TGTGCCAGCAGTATGGGACACCTCTCCTACGAGCAGTACTTC | CASSMGHLSYEQYF
TRBJ2-7 | - | - | TRBV12-5 | TGTGCTAGTGGTTTGGATTGGAGCTCCGAGCAGTACTTC | CASGLDWSSEQYF
TRBJ2-7 | - | - | TRBV6-5 | TGTGCCAGCAGTTACTCTCGGGGACACTCCTACGAGCAGTACTTC | CASSYSRGHSYEQYF
TRBJ1-1 | - | - | TRBV12-5 | TGTGCTAGGGGGGGACTCCCTAACACTGAAGCTTTCTTT | CARGGLPNTEAFF
TRBJ2-5 | - | - | TRBV11-3 | TGTGCCAGCAGCTTAGCTGCGGCCGAGACCCAGTACTTC | CASSLAAAETQYF
TRBJ2-7 | - | TRBD2 | TRBV30 | TGTGCCTGGAGTGTACCTAGCGGCTACGAGCAGTACTTC | CAWSVPSGYEQYF
TRBJ2-5 | - | TRBD1 | TRBV30 | TGTGCCTGCCTCATCACAGGGGCGGAGGAGACCCAGTACTTC | CACLITGAEETQYF
TRBJ1-2 | - | - | TRBV5-1 | TGCGCCAGCAGCTTCAAGCCTGCTAACTATGGCTACACCTTC | CASSFKPANYGYTF
TRBJ1-1 | few | - | TRBV5-4 | TGTGCCAGCAGCTTGGCGGTAGGAGAGCCTCTTTTCTTT | CASSLAVGEPLFF
TRBJ1-2 | - | TRBD1 | TRBV30 | TGTGCCTGGAGCCGGGACAGACCCTATGGCTACACCTTC | CAWSRDRPYGYTF
TRBJ1-5 | - | TRBD1 | TRBV18 | TGTGCCAGCTCATTCGGGACAGGCAATCAGCCCCAGCATTTT | CASSFGTGNQPQHF
TRBJ1-5 | once | - | TRBV4-1 | TGCGCCAGCAGCCAACTGACAGCTAATCAGCCCCAGCATTTT | CASSQLTANQPQHF
TRBJ1-1 | - | - | TRBV5-6 | TGTGCCAGCAGCTTGGCGGGACTTCTTAACACTGAAGCTTTCTTT | CASSLAGLLNTEAFF
TRBJ1-1 | once | - | TRBV15 | TGTGCCACCAGCAGAGATCTGGGGGGGAACACTGAAGCTTTCTTT | CATSRDLGGNTEAFF
TRBJ1-2 | - | - | TRBV4-2 | TGTGCCAGCAGTGCCCAAGGGGTGGGGGCTAAGTCCTATGGCTACACCTTC | CASSAQGVGAKSYGYTF
TRBJ1-1 | - | - | TRBV5-4 | TGTGCCAGCAGCCAAGTAGACTTTATGAACACTGAAGCTTTCTTT | CASSQVDFMNTEAFF
TRBJ2-3 | - | TRBD2 | TRBV9 | TGTGCCAGCAGCCGCCAAGGCGGGAGCCCCACAGATACGCAGTATTTT | CASSRQGGSPTDTQYF
TRBJ1-1 | - | - | TRBV9 | TGTGCCAGCAGCGTAACCCCAGGCGATGAAGCTTTCTTT | CASSVTPGDEAFF
TRBJ2-1 | once | - | TRBV5-1 | TGCGCCAGCAGCTTTGGTGGTAGTCGCAATGAGCAGTTCTTC | CASSFGGSRNEQFF
TRBJ1-5 | few | TRBD1 | TRBV6-5 | TGTGCCAGCAGTTCCTGGGACAGGGGTAATAGTCAGCCCCAGCATTTT | CASSSWDRGNSQPQHF
TRBJ2-1 | - | - | TRBV5-1 | TGCGCCAGCAGCTTGAACCCCAGACCGAAGCGCGAGCAGTTCTTC | CASSLNPRPKREQFF
TRBJ1-4 | - | - | TRBV6-5 | TGTGCCAGCAGTTACTCGGTTAGAGCAACTAATGAAAAACTGTTTTTT | CASSYSVRATNEKLFF
TRBJ2-1 | - | TRBD2 | TRBV7-3 | TGTGCCAGCAGCTTAACGGCTAGCGGGGGTTACAATGAGCAGTTCTTC | CASSLTASGGYNEQFF
TRBJ2-1 | - | - | TRBV30 | TGTGCCTGGAGTAGGCCCAGGGCGTACTACTGGAATGAGCAGTTCTTC | CAWSRPRAYYWNEQFF
TRBJ2-7 | - | TRBD2 | TRBV5-4 | TGTGCCAGCAGCCCGGGACTACGGCCGTACGAGCAGTACTTC | CASSPGLRPYEQYF
TRBJ1-1 | - | TRBD1 | TRBV15 | TGTGCCACCAGCAGAGTGGTCTTAGGGACAGGGGGCGTCACTGAAGCTTTCTTT | CATSRVVLGTGGVTEAFF
TRBJ1-1 | few | - | TRBV5-1 | TGCGCCAGCAGGAGCGCAGGGTTGGGCACTGAAGCTTTCTTT | CASRSAGLGTEAFF
TRBJ2-1 | - | TRBD2 | TRBV11-2 | TGTGCCAGCACCGGACTAGCGGAGTCCTACAATGAGCAGTTCTTC | CASTGLAESYNEQFF
TRBJ2-2 | once | - | TRBV2 | TGTGCCAGCAGTGTAGTAGAATTTAACACCGGGGAGCTGTTTTTT | CASSVVEFNTGELFF
TRBJ1-1 | - | - | TRBV5-1 | TGCGCCAGCAGCTTGCAGGGAGAAGCTTTCTTT | CASSLQGEAFF
TRBJ1-2 | - | - | TRBV28 | TGTGCCAGCACCCTCCTGGACAGTGGCTACACCTTC | CASTLLDSGYTF
TRBJ2-1 | - | - | TRBV11-2 | TGTGCCAGCAGCTCCATTGGAGACTACAATGAGCAGTTCTTC | CASSSIGDYNEQFF
TRBJ1-1 | - | - | TRBV29-1 | TGCAGCGTTTCGAGTAGAACTGAAGCTTTCTTT | CSVSSRTEAFF
TRBJ1-2 | few | - | TRBV5-1 | TGCGCCAGCAGGCAGGGCGCGAGAGAGGATGGCTACACCTTC | CASRQGAREDGYTF
TRBJ2-1 | - | TRBD2 | TRBV29-1 | TGCAGCGTCAGGACTAGCGCCCACAATGAGCAGTTCTTC | CSVRTSAHNEQFF
TRBJ2-7 | - | TRBD1 | TRBV6-5 | TGTGCCAGCAGTTACCGGGACAGCTCCTACGAGCAGTACTTC | CASSYRDSSYEQYF
TRBJ2-7 | few | - | TRBV28 | TGTGCCAGCAGTTTAAGGACAGCCGCCCCAGATTTC | CASSLRTAAPDF
TRBJ2-7 | - | TRBD1 | TRBV7-6 | TGTGCCAGCAGCGCCACCGGGACAGGGGGCTACGAGCAGTACTTC | CASSATGTGGYEQYF
TRBJ1-5 | few | TRBD1 | TRBV4-2 | TGTGCCAGCGGAAAGACAGGGGGCCAGGGAGTGGCCCAGCATTTT | CASGKTGGQGVAQHF
TRBJ1-2 | - | TRBD1 | TRBV12-5 | TGTGCTAGTGGTCCCGGGACAGGGGGTTTCTACACCTTC | CASGPGTGGFYTF
TRBJ1-1 | few | TRBD1 | TRBV6-1 | TGTGCCAGCAGAGAAACAGGGGGAAACACTGAAGCTTTCTTT | CASRETGGNTEAFF